One sample yielded the 6 T cell receptor beta chains listed below, sequenced in a study of T cell responses to AZD1222 COVID-19 vaccine. Repertoires were generated with immunoSEQ multiplex PCR, while TCRdb's copy carries only in-frame clones and drops some. The sample lists roughly 69,000 clones, under 90% occurring once. Sequencing used peripheral blood, obtained 28 days after the second AZD1222 dose. The source is an adult who received the AZD1222 COVID-19 vaccine.

CDR3 in DNA: TGTGCCAGCAGGAGAGCGGGACACAGCCCGGACGAGCAGTACTTC. Translated, it gives CASRRAGHSPDEQYF. This rearrangement joins TRBV6-5 to TRBJ2-7; D is possibly TRBD2 (7 bases). The germline V gene has CDR1 MNHEY and CDR2 SVGAGI. Trimming removed 6 bases at V and 5 bases at J, with 20 bases between. The CDR3 runs 15 residues.

The J gene is TRBJ1-2, the V gene TRBV2; D is undetermined. CDR3 length: 13 residues. V lost 4 bases and J lost 4, with 10 bases in between. Germline assignment: CDR1 SNHLY and CDR2 FYNNEI. CDR3 DNA sequence: TGTGCCAGCAGTGTTCCCCTATCCTATGGCTACACCTTC. Its translation is CASSVPLSYGYTF.

This chain links TRBV5-1 with TRBJ2-1; D tentatively reads TRBD1 or TRBD2 (5 bases each). The CDR3 is 15 residues long. Germline lookup yields CDR1 SGHRS and CDR2 YFSETQ. Trimming removed 1 base from V and 3 bases from J, with 11 bases in between. CDR3 in amino acids: CASSLSGTGYNEQFF. The DNA of the CDR3 is TGCGCCAGCAGCTTGTCGGGGACGGGCTACAATGAGCAGTTCTTC.

The gene calls are TRBV21-1 and TRBJ1-4; the listed D gene, TRBD1, was not tested against the DNA. TRBV21-1 counts as a pseudogene. The CDR3 is made up of 22 amino acids. The CDR3 nucleotides read TGTGCCAGCAGCAAAGCGCAACCAAGAAACAGGGGGCGCGTAAGAACTAATGAAAAACTGTTTTTT. Residues: CASSKAQPRNRGRVRTNEKLFF.

This clone was counted between two and nine times. This chain connects TRBV4-1 to TRBJ2-7, with D unresolved. Germline V lookup: CDR1 MGHRA, CDR2 YSYEKL. The CDR3 is 11 residues long. V lost 4 bases and J lost 6, with 7 bases in between. The CDR3 sequence is CASSLDGEQYF. The DNA for the CDR3 is TGCGCCAGCAGCCTCGATGGCGAGCAGTACTTC.

The chain combines TRBV11-1 with TRBJ1-1; D unresolved. This CDR3 spans 12 amino acids. V was trimmed by 4 bases and J by 12 bases, leaving 15 bases between them. Germline V gene lookup returns CDR1 SGHAT and CDR2 FQDESV (reference sequence). CDR3 bases: TGTGCCAGCAGCTACATCGGGGTAGACACTTTCTTT. Its protein product is CASSYIGVDTFF.